Below, 14 T cell receptor beta chains from the same sample are listed, as sequenced in a study of cytomegalovirus exposure and HLA in healthy donors (dated by TCRdb to 2015 to 2018). Library preparation employed the immunoSEQ multiplex PCR assay. For the multiplex PCR, a mixture combining 60 forward primers for TCR Vbeta segments and 13 reverse primers for TCR Jbeta segments was used. As stored in TCRdb, this immuneACCESS dataset retains in-frame rearrangements with V and J assigned. A fraction of the clones does not appear; measured against another copy, unresolved V genes explain less than half of the discrepancy, and the remainder lacks a known reason. A total of 100,000 to 120,000 clones appear in this sample, 60% to 85% of them only once. The ten largest clones add up to 1% to 1.5% of the sample. What was sequenced was PBMCs. These receptor sequences come from a young woman in good health and CMV-seronegative.

The CDR3 region has the DNA TGTGCCAGCAGCTTGTACAGGGGGGTTGGGGAGCTGTTTTTT. It is translated as CASSLYRGVGELFF. The rearrangement uses TRBV5-6 and TRBJ2-2, with 8 bases identical to TRBD1. Looked up from germline, CDR1 is SGHDT and CDR2 is YYEEEE. CDR3 size: 14 residues. The V segment lost 1 base and the J segment 8 bases; nucleotides outside the gene matches: 4.

As concerns this clone: The junction departs from germline at one end; a sequencing error may be responsible. The chain recombines TRBV12-5 with TRBJ2-1, with 13 bases lining up with TRBD2. Germline-derived CDR1 and CDR2 are LGHNT and FRNRAP. The CDR3 is 16 amino acids. CDR3: CASGLGTSGTYNEQFF. As DNA, the CDR3 is TGTGCTAGTGGGTTGGGGACTAGCGGGACTTACAATGAGCAGTTCTTC.

In its sample, this clone was seen a few times. The chain is built from TRBV5-4 and TRBJ1-1, with TRBD1 matching 9 bases. The CDR3 is made up of 15 amino acids. The V segment lost 3 bases and the J segment 5 bases; nucleotides outside the gene matches: 8. Germline V gene lookup returns CDR1 SGHNT and CDR2 YYREEE (reference sequence). The CDR3 here is CASSSPTGGGTEAFF. CDR3 DNA: TGTGCCAGCAGCTCCCCGACAGGGGGTGGGACTGAAGCTTTCTTT.

The rearrangement joins TRBV6-1 to TRBJ2-2; tentatively, D is TRBD1 (5 bases). The CDR3 covers 14 residues. V was clipped by 6 bases and J by 9 bases, with 17 bases between them. Germline CDR1 and CDR2: MNHNS and SASEGT. The CDR3 region has the DNA TGTGCCAGCAGCCGCGTCAGGGAAAGCCGGGAGCTGTTTTTT. Translated, it gives CASSRVRESRELFF.

V gene TRBV5-1 combines with J gene TRBJ1-1, with D unclear. Germline V gene data show CDR1 as SGHRS and CDR2 as YFSETQ. Trimming left V 4 bases short and J 1 base short, with 14 bases between. CDR3 length: 15 residues. The CDR3 nucleotides are TGCGCCAGCAGCGTCGACTATGGCGGGAACACTGAAGCTTTCTTT. Translating it yields CASSVDYGGNTEAFF.

V and J are TRBV7-3 and TRBJ2-1; 7 positions agree with TRBD1. Trimming took 4 bases from V and 11 from J; bases not matched to a gene: 17. The CDR3 extends over 16 amino acids. CDR1 and CDR2 from the germline V gene are SGHTA and FQGTGA. The CDR3 here is CASSSITGAKRGQQFF. CDR3 nucleotides: TGTGCCAGCAGCTCGATTACAGGGGCTAAACGGGGTCAGCAGTTCTTC.

The gene calls are TRBV7-3 and TRBJ2-5; perhaps TRBD2 as D (5 bases). Germline CDR1 reads SGHTA; CDR2 reads FQGTGA. This CDR3 is 13 amino acids long. Trimming shortened V by 3 bases and J by 4 bases, and 9 bases separated the two germline ends. CDR3: CASSFSEGETQYF. DNA of the CDR3: TGTGCCAGCAGCTTCAGTGAGGGAGAGACCCAGTACTTC.

This rearrangement joins TRBV4-1 to TRBJ2-5; the match to TRBD2 covers 9 bases. Looked up from germline, CDR1 is MGHRA and CDR2 is YSYEKL. There are 18 residues in the CDR3. The ends lost 1 base at V and 5 bases at J; junction bases unmatched: 14. The CDR3: CASSQAVGAGGPGETQYF. DNA of the CDR3: TGCGCCAGCAGCCAAGCAGTTGGGGCGGGGGGGCCGGGCGAGACCCAGTACTTC.

The gene calls are TRBV30 and TRBJ2-1; TRBD2 aligns across 10 bases. CDR1 and CDR2 from the germline V gene are GTSNPN and SVGIG (reference sequence). There are 13 residues in the CDR3. J gave up 9 bases and V 5 bases, and 7 bases lay outside the gene matches. CDR3: CAWGGLAPGEQFF. CDR3 DNA: TGTGCCTGGGGGGGACTAGCGCCGGGTGAGCAGTTCTTC. The whole variable domain, filled in from reference TRBV30 and TRBJ2-1, reads SQTIHQWPATLVQPVGSPLSLECTVEGTSNPNLYWYRQAAGRGLQLLFYSVGIGQISSEVPQNLSASRPQDRQFILSSKKLLLSDSGFYLCAWGGLAPGEQFFGPGTRLTVL.

This rearrangement joins TRBV5-3 to TRBJ2-1; TRBD2 matches 12 bases. TRBV5-3 is labeled an ORF, and its function is uncertain. The V and J ends lost 4 bases and 4 bases, in that order; junction bases with no gene match: 9. The CDR3 totals 17 residues. Written as DNA, the CDR3 is TGTGCCAGAAGCCTATCGACTAGCGGGAGTAGTTACAATGAGCAGTTCTTC. Protein product: CARSLSTSGSSYNEQFF.

This chain joins TRBV7-6 and TRBJ2-3, with 8 bases fitting TRBD2. CDR1 and CDR2 (germline): SGHVS, FNYEAQ. The CDR3 runs to 14 residues. J gave up 6 bases and V 3 bases, and 5 bases lay outside the gene matches. CDR3 in amino acids: CASSFGGGQDTQYF. CDR3 nucleotide sequence: TGTGCCAGCAGCTTCGGGGGGGGGCAGGATACGCAGTATTTT.

This chain links TRBV7-2 with TRBJ1-1; TRBD1 is a possible D gene (6 bases). Germline CDR1 SGHTA, CDR2 FQGNSA. Trimming pared 3 bases from V and 2 bases from J, leaving 13 bases between. This CDR3 spans 15 amino acids. CDR3 region: CASSFQGRENTEAFF. CDR3 in DNA: TGTGCCAGCAGCTTCCAGGGGCGAGAAAACACTGAAGCTTTCTTT.

V usage is TRBV4-3 and J usage is TRBJ2-3; 7 bases agree with TRBD2. Germline assignment: CDR1 LGHNA and CDR2 YSLEER. This CDR3 has 16 amino acids. Trimming took 4 bases from V and 1 from J; bases not matched to a gene: 8. This CDR3 reads CASSLTVSGRTDTQYF. Here the CDR3 DNA reads TGCGCCAGCAGCCTGACCGTTAGCGGGCGCACAGATACGCAGTATTTT.

This clone occurred a few times. The chain employs TRBV6-6 and TRBJ1-1; possibly TRBD1 for D (5 bases). CDR3 size: 14 residues. The V and J ends lost 4 bases and 0 bases respectively, with 9 bases between them. Looked up from germline, CDR1 is MNHNY and CDR2 is SVGAGI (reference sequence). The CDR3 DNA sequence: TGTGCCAGCAGTTTTGACAGACTGAACACTGAAGCTTTCTTT. It yields the protein CASSFDRLNTEAFF.